The present T cell receptor beta chain was sequenced within a study of cytomegalovirus exposure and HLA in healthy donors. General observations from the study: Prior analysis indicated that the majority of TCR beta V segments exhibited productivity approximately 87% or approximately 30% of the time.

Germline V gives CDR1 SGHNT, CDR2 YYREEE (reference sequence). This CDR3 is 16 amino acids long. With V trimmed by 6 bases and J by 4 bases, 9 bases remained unmatched. As regards this clone: Its specificity is not known.

The PCR employed 60 Vbeta primers together with 13 Jbeta primers. Assay used: immunoSEQ multiplex PCR; TCRdb lists only in-frame clones, some missing. The repertoire holds about 140,000 clones, around three quarters seen once, with more than 0.75% in the top ten. The chain is built from TRBV5-4 and TRBJ2-1, with 11 bases fitting TRBD2. The specimen was PBMCs. The sequence derives from a man between 18 and 29 years old in good health and CMV-seronegative. Written as DNA, the CDR3 is TGTGCCAGCACCATATTTACTAGCGGGGGATACAATGAGCAGTTCTTC. It specifies CASTIFTSGGYNEQFF.